The clone carrying this T cell receptor (beta chain) has a count of ten or more. What it binds is unknown. The sample is drawn from a study of T cells in Graves' hyperthyroidism and ophthalmopathy. Across the study: At initial diagnosis, before any treatment had begun, peripheral blood was obtained.

Each patient was aged 18 to 65 and had newly diagnosed hyperthyroidism of under 2 months' duration. CDR1 is MDHEN and CDR2 is SYDVKM in the germline V gene. CDR3 length: 14 residues. After removal of 8 bases from V and 2 bases from J, the junction contained 6 bases not matched to a gene. Using RNA transcripts as the source, TCR beta CDR3 regions were amplified. TCR CDR3 regions were first amplified by RT-PCR with HTBI primers. MiXCR, run by TCRdb on the multiplex PCR reads, gives a single entry per CDR3 protein. This sample carries around 190,000 distinct CDR3 sequences, approximately 15% of them seen once, and the ten largest clones take 25% to 35%. Study conclusions and caveats: Blood also contained most expanded thyroid clonotypes above 0.001. Progression to ophthalmopathy was predicted a median of roughly 6.8 months early.

Sample: blood. The TCR sequence derives from a woman aged 50 to 60 with Graves' hyperthyroidism. The V and J genes are TRBV28 and TRBJ2-7; 10 bases fit TRBD1. The CDR3 region is CASRGTGEAYEQYF. The CDR3 region has the DNA TGTGCCAGCCGTGGGACAGGGGAGGCCTACGAGCAGTACTTC. Full variable domain (outside the CDR3, taken from reference TRBV28 and TRBJ2-7): DVKVTQSSRYLVKRTGEKVFLECVQDMDHENMFWYRQDPGLGLRLIYFSYDVKMKEKGDIPEGYSVSREKKERFSLILESASTNQTSMYLCASRGTGEAYEQYFGPGTRLTVT.